Below are 27 T cell receptor beta chains sequenced from a single sample in a study of cytomegalovirus exposure and HLA in healthy donors (dated by TCRdb to the late 2010s). The library was produced with the immunoSEQ multiplex PCR assay. For the multiplex PCR, a mixture combining 60 forward primers for TCR Vbeta segments and 13 reverse primers for TCR Jbeta segments was used. Sourced from immuneACCESS, this table was stored by TCRdb with only in-frame sequences that have V and J called. A share of the clones is absent; for the studies checked, an unresolved V gene accounts for under half, and the remainder has no known explanation. The sample data list roughly 140,000 clones, and under 90% of these were observed just once. The ten largest clones represent around 4.1% of the sample. Specimen: PBMCs. Every receptor here comes from a man aged 35 to 55 in good health and CMV-seronegative.

The chain uses TRBV6-5 and TRBJ1-6; D unclear. Germline V gene lookup returns CDR1 MNHEY and CDR2 SVGAGI. CDR3 length equals 14 residues. V was trimmed by 2 bases and J by 6 bases, leaving 8 bases between them. CDR3 sequence: CASSYGQVNSPLHF. The CDR3 DNA is TGTGCCAGCAGTTACGGTCAGGTTAATTCACCCCTCCACTTT.

Note on this clone: Likely a read error: the CDR3 ends without its conserved phenylalanine or tryptophan. It is unclear where the CDR3 begins or ends on the DNA, so no DNA is shown, and the CDR3 is as TCRdb lists it. The genes are TRBV5-4 and TRBJ2-7; no check of the table's D call, TRBD1, against the DNA was made. CDR1 is SGHNT, CDR2 YYREEE, per germline (reference sequence). From its first to its last residue, the CDR3 has 10 amino acids. CDR3: CASSFQVVLS.

This clone was recorded a few times. The rearrangement uses TRBV5-1 and TRBJ1-4; weak D call: TRBD1 (5 bases). Between the trimmed V and J ends, which lost 4 bases and 7 bases, there was a span of 11 bases. This CDR3 region has 13 residues. CDR1 is SGHRS and CDR2 is YFSETQ in the germline V gene. The CDR3 sequence is CASSLGRGEKLFF. DNA of the CDR3: TGCGCCAGCAGCCTGGGGCGAGGTGAAAAACTGTTTTTT.

V and J are TRBV7-8 and TRBJ2-7; 9 bases agree with TRBD1. The CDR3 is 13 amino acids. The junction had 7 bases not matched to a gene; V was cut back by 9 bases and J by 4 bases. In germline, CDR1 is SGHVS, CDR2 FQNEAQ. The CDR3 coding sequence is TGTGCCAGTTCTCCGGGACAGGGTTACGAGCAGTACTTC. Translation: CASSPGQGYEQYF.

The V and J genes are TRBV28 and TRBJ2-7; 7 positions match TRBD1. Germline-derived CDR1 and CDR2 are MDHEN and SYDVKM. CDR3 length equals 14 residues. V dropped 7 bases and J dropped 9; count of bases not matched to a gene: 15. CDR3 coding DNA: TGTGCCAGCACACTCATAGCCGGGACAGTCGGGCAGTACTTC. Protein: CASTLIAGTVGQYF.

The chain uses TRBV4-2 and TRBJ2-7, with TRBD2 matching over 9 bases. V dropped 1 base and J dropped 0; count of bases not matched to a gene: 7. Germline V gene data show CDR1 as LGHNA and CDR2 as YNFKEQ. The CDR3 is 17 residues long. The CDR3 DNA reads TGTGCCAGCAGCCAAGGACTAGCGGTTGGGAGCTCCTACGAGCAGTACTTC. Translated: CASSQGLAVGSSYEQYF.

The rearrangement uses TRBV28 and TRBJ2-3; 10 bases are shared with TRBD1. CDR1 MDHEN and CDR2 SYDVKM come from the germline V gene. The CDR3 totals 14 residues. J lost 3 bases, V lost 5 bases, and 2 bases had no gene match. In DNA form, the CDR3 reads TGTGCCAGCAGTCCGGACAGGGGGACAGATACGCAGTATTTT. It codes for CASSPDRGTDTQYF. The variable domain in full, with the rest retrieved from reference TRBV28 and TRBJ2-3, is DVKVTQSSRYLVKRTGEKVFLECVQDMDHENMFWYRQDPGLGLRLIYFSYDVKMKEKGDIPEGYSVSREKKERFSLILESASTNQTSMYLCASSPDRGTDTQYFGPGTRLTVL.

This clone appeared a few times. The gene calls are TRBV6-1 and TRBJ1-5; D gene uncertain. The CDR3 has 16 residues. Trimming shortened V by 2 bases and J by 0 bases, and 11 bases separated the two germline ends. Per germline, CDR1 MNHNS and CDR2 SASEGT. CDR3 sequence reads: CASSEMATYSNQPQHF. Here the CDR3 DNA reads TGTGCCAGCAGTGAAATGGCAACATATAGCAATCAGCCCCAGCATTTT.

This clone was recorded a few times. The genes are TRBV5-1 and TRBJ1-1, with 8 bases lining up with TRBD1. Germline V gene data show CDR1 as SGHRS and CDR2 as YFSETQ. This CDR3 is 16 amino acids long. J was trimmed by 3 bases and V by 0 bases; bases with no gene match: 7. CDR3 in amino acids: CASSLVAGGADTEAFF. The CDR3 coding sequence is TGCGCCAGCAGCTTGGTGGCAGGGGGCGCAGACACTGAAGCTTTCTTT.

The chain is built from TRBV7-8 and TRBJ2-3; D perhaps matches TRBD1 (5 bases). V lost 5 bases and J 2 bases, leaving 11 bases between the germline ends. This CDR3 has 14 residues. Per germline, CDR1 SGHVS and CDR2 FQNEAQ. CDR3 in DNA: TGTGCCAGCAGCCTCATGACAGACACAGATACGCAGTATTTT. Protein: CASSLMTDTDTQYF.

The V call is TRBV9, the J call TRBJ2-3; no clear D gene. CDR1 SGDLS and CDR2 YYNGEE come from the germline V gene. The CDR3 sequence is 15 residues long. V dropped 0 bases and J dropped 2 bases, with 10 bases sitting between them. Here the CDR3 DNA reads TGTGCCAGCAGCGTAGCCACAGCTTTCACAGATACGCAGTATTTT. Its protein is CASSVATAFTDTQYF.

The V gene is TRBV27, the J gene TRBJ1-1; 8 nucleotides line up with TRBD1. After removal of 5 bases from V and 5 bases from J, the junction contained 4 bases not matched to a gene. Germline lookup yields CDR1 MNHEY and CDR2 SMNVEV (reference sequence). The CDR3 has 13 residues. CDR3 bases: TGTGCCAGCAGTCCGACAGGGGTTACTGAAGCTTTCTTT. This translates into CASSPTGVTEAFF.

The chain links TRBV6-5 to TRBJ2-2; TRBD1 aligns across 11 bases. The germline CDR1 and CDR2 sequences are MNHEY and SVGAGI. The CDR3 runs 15 residues. V shed 8 bases, J shed 5 bases, and the junction held 7 bases outside the gene matches. Here the CDR3 DNA reads TGTGCCAGCCATCGGGACAGGGGGAAAACCGGGGAGCTGTTTTTT. As protein: CASHRDRGKTGELFF.

The chain carries TRBV25-1 and TRBJ1-6; TRBD1 is a possible D gene (5 bases). There are 14 residues in the CDR3. Germline values: CDR1 MGHDK, CDR2 SYGVNS. Trimming pared 3 bases from V and 7 bases from J, leaving 10 bases between. The CDR3 spells CASSEQGKNSPLHF. The CDR3 DNA reads TGTGCCAGCAGTGAGCAGGGAAAGAATTCACCCCTCCACTTT. Using reference TRBV25-1 and TRBJ1-6 for the parts outside the CDR3, the full variable domain is EADIYQTPRYLVIGTGKKITLECSQTMGHDKMYWYQQDPGMELHLIHYSYGVNSTEKGDLSSESTVSRIRTEHFPLTLESARPSHTSQYLCASSEQGKNSPLHFGNGTRLTVT.

There are a few counts of this clone. The chain has TRBV4-1 and TRBJ1-5, with D uncertain. Looked up from germline, CDR1 is MGHRA and CDR2 is YSYEKL. V lost 4 bases to trimming and J lost 2 bases, with 12 bases between them. The CDR3 is 15 amino acids. This CDR3 is CASSPVEGGNQPQHF. The CDR3 DNA reads as TGCGCCAGCAGCCCGGTTGAGGGTGGCAATCAGCCCCAGCATTTT.

The V and J genes are TRBV19 and TRBJ2-2; the D is unclear. The V gene lost 3 bases and the J gene lost 6 bases, with 8 bases spanning the gap. The CDR3 sequence is 13 residues long. Germline V gives CDR1 LNHDA, CDR2 SQIVND (reference sequence). The CDR3 region is CASSIRVPGELFF. As DNA, the CDR3 is TGTGCCAGTAGTATCCGGGTACCCGGGGAGCTGTTTTTT.

The J gene is TRBJ1-6, the V gene TRBV6-5; possibly TRBD1 for D (6 bases). Per the germline V gene, CDR1 is MNHEY and CDR2 is SVGAGI. Trimming shortened V by 6 bases and J by 6 bases, and 15 bases separated the two germline ends. The CDR3 covers 15 residues. CDR3 amino acids: CASRPPDSGNSPLHF. CDR3 nucleotide sequence: TGTGCCAGCAGACCCCCGGACAGCGGTAATTCACCCCTCCACTTT.

This chain joins TRBV18 and TRBJ1-5; D is perhaps TRBD1 (5 bases). Trimming took off 1 base at V and 5 bases at J, with 15 bases between the two ends. In germline, CDR1 is KGHSH, CDR2 LQKENI. The CDR3 runs 16 residues. The CDR3 region is CASSPLQGSTDQPQHF. CDR3 DNA: TGTGCCAGCTCACCACTGCAGGGCTCAACCGATCAGCCCCAGCATTTT.

The chain uses TRBV7-6 and TRBJ1-6; D uncertain. V lost 5 bases and J 7 bases, leaving 18 bases between the germline ends. This CDR3 spans 16 amino acids. In germline, CDR1 is SGHVS, CDR2 FNYEAQ. In DNA form, the CDR3 reads TGTGCCAGCAGCCCCATGGCGGGCGCCAGGAATTCACCCCTCCACTTT. Translating it yields CASSPMAGARNSPLHF.

This rearrangement joins TRBV7-9 to TRBJ1-5, with 9 nucleotides matching TRBD1. This CDR3 region has 14 residues. CDR1 is SEHNR, CDR2 FQNEAQ, per germline (reference sequence). J gave up 7 bases and V 5 bases, and 6 bases lay outside the gene matches. The CDR3 DNA follows: TGTGCCAGCAGCCGTGACAGGGGGGAACAGCCCCAGCATTTT. Translated: CASSRDRGEQPQHF.

V usage is TRBV11-2 and J usage is TRBJ2-7, with D unresolved. From germline, CDR1 is SGHAT and CDR2 FQNNGV. V lost 5 bases and J lost 0, with 11 bases in between. The CDR3 length is 14 residues. The CDR3: CASSRTTISYEQYF. The CDR3 DNA reads TGTGCCAGCAGCCGTACTACCATCTCCTACGAGCAGTACTTC.

The chain joins TRBV5-4 to TRBJ2-1; D possibly corresponds to TRBD2 (5 bases). Between the trimmed V and J ends, which lost 0 bases and 5 bases, there was a span of 9 bases. CDR1 and CDR2 (germline): SGHNT, YYREEE (reference sequence). This CDR3 has 14 residues. Written as DNA, the CDR3 is TGTGCCAGCAGCTTGGCCCCGGGAAACAATGAGCAGTTCTTC. It specifies CASSLAPGNNEQFF.

This chain joins TRBV7-9 and TRBJ2-5; no firm D call. Trimming pared 5 bases from V and 3 bases from J, leaving 7 bases between. The CDR3 is made up of 12 amino acids. Looked up from germline, CDR1 is SEHNR and CDR2 is FQNEAQ (reference sequence). As DNA, the CDR3 is TGTGCCAGCAGCCCTATGAAAGAGACCCAGTACTTC. Translation gives CASSPMKETQYF.

The chain uses TRBV9 and TRBJ2-1; D perhaps matches TRBD1 (5 bases). CDR1 is SGDLS and CDR2 is YYNGEE in the germline V gene. V was cut by 0 bases and J by 8 bases, with 18 bases left in between. The CDR3 consists of 16 residues. CDR3 coding DNA: TGTGCCAGCAGCGTAGTCCAGGGCGAAGGGTGGGATGAGCAGTTCTTC. This codes for CASSVVQGEGWDEQFF.

The J gene is TRBJ2-5, the V gene TRBV2, with a tentative D call TRBD1 (6 bases). The end of the DNA aligns better with TRBJ2-7, so the J call may be wrong. This CDR3 is 13 amino acids long. Per the germline V gene, CDR1 is SNHLY and CDR2 is FYNNEI. The DNA for the CDR3 is TGTGCCAGCAGATTGGACAGTACCTACGAGCAGTACTTC. This codes for CASRLDSTYEQYF.

Regarding this clone: Different DNA sequences within this sample yield the same CDR3. The chain joins TRBV5-1 to TRBJ2-3, with 7 bases lining up with TRBD1. Losses at the gene ends were 2 bases for V and 1 base for J; bases not matched to a gene: 1. The CDR3 contains 14 residues. Per the germline V gene, CDR1 is SGHRS and CDR2 is YFSETQ. The DNA of the CDR3 is TGCGCCAGCAGCTTTGGACAGGGCACAGATACGCAGTATTTT. Translated, it gives CASSFGQGTDTQYF.

The genes are TRBV28 and TRBJ2-7; 8 bases are a match to TRBD1. The germline gives CDR1 MDHEN, CDR2 SYDVKM. J was trimmed by 0 bases and V by 5 bases; bases with no gene match: 3. The CDR3 covers 14 residues. Here the CDR3 reads CASSIQGGSYEQYF. The CDR3, as DNA: TGTGCCAGCAGTATACAGGGGGGCTCCTACGAGCAGTACTTC.